The rows below give T cell receptor beta chains drawn from one sample of a study of cytomegalovirus exposure and HLA in healthy donors. The assay was immunoSEQ multiplex PCR, and TCRdb's table has in-frame clones only and misses some. The sample yields about 190,000 clones, 75% to 80% seen once. The sample taken for sequencing was PBMCs. The receptors originated from a young woman in good health and CMV-seropositive. CDR3s include the opening cysteine and the closing phenylalanine or tryptophan. Fields, in order: D gene, clone size, J gene, V gene, CDR3 DNA, CDR3 protein. A D gene is named only where the DNA matches it firmly. Some rows have no size entry. The others give once, few or many, or a class for an expanded clone.

D gene: -
clone size: -
J gene: TRBJ1-3
V gene: TRBV5-1
CDR3 DNA: TGCGCCAGCAGCGCGGGGCAGGAGCTTCGAAACACCATATATTTT
CDR3 protein: CASSAGQELRNTIYF

D gene: -
clone size: -
J gene: TRBJ2-7
V gene: TRBV21-1
CDR3 DNA: TGTGCCAGCAGCAAGCTCTGCGGGACCCCTTTTGAGGGCGAGCAGTACTTC
CDR3 protein: CASSKLCGTPFEGEQYF

D gene: -
clone size: -
J gene: TRBJ1-4
V gene: TRBV7-9
CDR3 DNA: TGTGCCAGCAGCTTTGGGGGGTCCACTAATGAAAAACTGTTTTTT
CDR3 protein: CASSFGGSTNEKLFF

D gene: -
clone size: -
J gene: TRBJ2-3
V gene: TRBV9
CDR3 DNA: TGTGCCAGCAGCGTAGCTCGGGGGACCACAGATACGCAGTATTTT
CDR3 protein: CASSVARGTTDTQYF

D gene: TRBD1
clone size: -
J gene: TRBJ1-5
V gene: TRBV5-1
CDR3 DNA: TGCGCCAGCAGCCTTGGGACAGGGACCAGTCAGCCCCAGCATTTT
CDR3 protein: CASSLGTGTSQPQHF

D gene: TRBD1
clone size: many
J gene: TRBJ2-6
V gene: TRBV5-5
CDR3 DNA: TGTGCCAGCAGCCCACGGGTGGTGACAGGGCTTCCTGGGGCCAACGTCCTGACTTTC
CDR3 protein: CASSPRVVTGLPGANVLTF

D gene: -
clone size: -
J gene: TRBJ1-6
V gene: TRBV5-6
CDR3 DNA: TGTGCCAGCAGCATTGGAGGCTCCTATAATTCACCCCTCCACTTT
CDR3 protein: CASSIGGSYNSPLHF

D gene: -
clone size: -
J gene: TRBJ1-5
V gene: TRBV10-1
CDR3 DNA: TGCGCCAGCAGTGAGTCCGTAAATCAGCCCCAGCATTTT
CDR3 protein: CASSESVNQPQHF

D gene: -
clone size: -
J gene: TRBJ1-1
V gene: TRBV2
CDR3 DNA: TGTGCCAGCAGTGATCTAGGGAGGCACACTGAAGCTTTCTTT
CDR3 protein: CASSDLGRHTEAFF

D gene: -
clone size: -
J gene: TRBJ1-5
V gene: TRBV30
CDR3 DNA: TGTGCCTGGAGTAAGGGGATAGATCAGCCCCAGCATTTT
CDR3 protein: CAWSKGIDQPQHF

D gene: TRBD2
clone size: -
J gene: TRBJ2-7
V gene: TRBV28
CDR3 DNA: TGTGCCAGCAGTTCCCGGGTAGCGGGAAGGCTTGCCTACGAGCAGTACTTC
CDR3 protein: CASSSRVAGRLAYEQYF

D gene: TRBD1
clone size: -
J gene: TRBJ1-1
V gene: TRBV28
CDR3 DNA: TGTGCCAGCAGTTGGTTGCCCAGGGGGCTGGACACTGAAGCTTTCTTT
CDR3 protein: CASSWLPRGLDTEAFF

D gene: -
clone size: once
J gene: TRBJ2-5
V gene: TRBV5-1
CDR3 DNA: TGCGCCAGCAGCTTGGGTCGGTACCAAGAGACCCAGTACTTC
CDR3 protein: CASSLGRYQETQYF

D gene: TRBD1
clone size: -
J gene: TRBJ1-3
V gene: TRBV5-4
CDR3 DNA: TGTGCCAGCAGCTTCAGGGGGACGGAAAACACCATATATTTT
CDR3 protein: CASSFRGTENTIYF

D gene: -
clone size: -
J gene: TRBJ2-1
V gene: TRBV6-4
CDR3 DNA: TGTGCCAGCAGTGGGCAGCCGGGGTCTAATGAGCAGTTCTTC
CDR3 protein: CASSGQPGSNEQFF

D gene: -
clone size: -
J gene: TRBJ1-4
V gene: TRBV27
CDR3 DNA: TGTGCCAGCCGGACTACAACTAATGAAAAACTGTTTTTT
CDR3 protein: CASRTTTNEKLFF

D gene: -
clone size: once
J gene: TRBJ1-1
V gene: TRBV18
CDR3 DNA: TGTGCCAGCTCCCGGGTCAGGAGGGAAGCTTTCTTT
CDR3 protein: CASSRVRREAFF

D gene: TRBD2
clone size: -
J gene: TRBJ2-7
V gene: TRBV7-2
CDR3 DNA: TGTGCCAGCAGCTCGCGGACTAGCGGGTACTACGAGCAGTACTTC
CDR3 protein: CASSSRTSGYYEQYF

D gene: TRBD1
clone size: -
J gene: TRBJ2-5
V gene: TRBV4-1
CDR3 DNA: TGCGCCACTCAGCAGGGGGTAGTCTGTCGAGAGACCCAGTACTTC
CDR3 protein: CATQQGVVCRETQYF

D gene: TRBD2
clone size: -
J gene: TRBJ2-3
V gene: TRBV11-2
CDR3 DNA: TGTGCCAGCAGCCCCCACCCAGGCGGGAGTTACGAAGATACGCAGTATTTT
CDR3 protein: CASSPHPGGSYEDTQYF

D gene: -
clone size: few
J gene: TRBJ1-1
V gene: TRBV28
CDR3 DNA: TGTGCCAGCAGTTTACAGGACACCACTGAAGCTTTCTTT
CDR3 protein: CASSLQDTTEAFF

D gene: TRBD2
clone size: -
J gene: TRBJ2-3
V gene: TRBV11-1
CDR3 DNA: TGTGCCAGCAGCTTAGAGACTAGCGCAGATACGCAGTATTTT
CDR3 protein: CASSLETSADTQYF

D gene: -
clone size: -
J gene: TRBJ2-5
V gene: TRBV27
CDR3 DNA: TGTGCCAGCAGTTTCTCCTCGGACCCTCGGGGGACCCAGTACTTC
CDR3 protein: CASSFSSDPRGTQYF

D gene: TRBD1
clone size: -
J gene: TRBJ1-6
V gene: TRBV9
CDR3 DNA: TGTGCCAGCAGCTTGGGACAGTCCAGGGATTCACCCCTCCACTTT
CDR3 protein: CASSLGQSRDSPLHF

D gene: -
clone size: -
J gene: TRBJ2-2
V gene: TRBV7-2
CDR3 DNA: TGTGCCAGCAGCCCCCAGATTGGAAGGGGAAGCACCGGGGAGCTGTTTTTT
CDR3 protein: CASSPQIGRGSTGELFF

D gene: -
clone size: once
J gene: TRBJ2-7
V gene: TRBV2
CDR3 DNA: TGTGCCAGCAGGGCAGGCCCCGGGAGAAGTTACGAGCAGTACTTC
CDR3 protein: CASRAGPGRSYEQYF

D gene: TRBD1
clone size: once
J gene: TRBJ1-5
V gene: TRBV2
CDR3 DNA: TGTGCCAGCAGCGCCCGGAGACAGGGGTCAAGAAATCAGCCCCAGCATTTT
CDR3 protein: CASSARRQGSRNQPQHF

D gene: TRBD1
clone size: -
J gene: TRBJ2-5
V gene: TRBV10-3
CDR3 DNA: TGTGCCATCAGTGCATCGGGACAGCAAGAGACCCAGTACTTC
CDR3 protein: CAISASGQQETQYF

D gene: TRBD2
clone size: -
J gene: TRBJ2-3
V gene: TRBV9
CDR3 DNA: TGTGCCAGCAGCGTAGGGGGTGGTAGCGGGGGCACAGATACGCAGTATTTT
CDR3 protein: CASSVGGGSGGTDTQYF